This T cell receptor beta chain came from a study of control samples from healthy donors and cancer patients. After removal of 2 bases from V and 3 bases from J, the junction contained 6 bases not matched to a gene. Germline V gene lookup returns CDR1 MNHEY and CDR2 SVGEGT. This CDR3 has 16 amino acids. Sequencing used immunoSEQ multiplex PCR; TCRdb keeps in-frame clones, though not all of them. Altogether about 31,000 clones are present, 94% being singletons, with the ten largest covering 5% to 8%. This chain uses TRBV6-2 or TRBV6-3 with TRBJ1-3; TRBD1 aligns across 8 bases. This receptor was taken from a man aged 55 to 70 in good health. Sequenced material: blood. CDR3 loop: CASSYNGRGLGNTIYF. DNA of the CDR3: TGTGCCAGCAGTTACAACGGCAGGGGGCTTGGAAACACCATATATTTT.